The rows below give T cell receptor beta chains drawn from one sample of a study of shared clonotypes between healthy human individuals. Assay: immunoSEQ multiplex PCR; the TCRdb copy retains only in-frame clones and omits some. The sample includes about 2.4 million clones, more than 90% of them seen just once. Source material: naive CD4+ T cells sorted from blood. The receptor set was obtained from a man between 18 and 35 years old in good health. Both conserved end residues are part of each CDR3. D genes are given only for firm matches. The size of a clone is reported for some rows only, either as once, few or many, or as a class for expanded clones.

DNA: TGTGCCAGCAGCTACGGAAACACAGATACGCAGTATTTT
CDR3: CASSYGNTDTQYF
D: -
J: TRBJ2-3
size: -
V: TRBV7-9

DNA: TGTGCCAGCAGCCCCTTGGCCACGAACACCGGGGAGCTGTTTTTT
CDR3: CASSPLATNTGELFF
D: -
J: TRBJ2-2
size: -
V: TRBV7-6

DNA: TGTGCCAGCAGCCGCGGACTAGCGGGGGGACATAGCACAGATACGCAGTATTTT
CDR3: CASSRGLAGGHSTDTQYF
D: TRBD2
J: TRBJ2-3
size: -
V: TRBV13

DNA: TGCGCCAGCAGCTTGGGAGGGACAGGGGACACTGAAGCTTTCTTT
CDR3: CASSLGGTGDTEAFF
D: TRBD1
J: TRBJ1-1
size: -
V: TRBV5-1

DNA: TGTGCCAGCAGCTCCCGAAGACTAGTTGGAAGCGAGCAGTACTTC
CDR3: CASSSRRLVGSEQYF
D: -
J: TRBJ2-7
size: -
V: TRBV5-6

DNA: TGTGCCATCAGTTTAGGGACAGATACGCAGTATTTT
CDR3: CAISLGTDTQYF
D: -
J: TRBJ2-3
size: -
V: TRBV10-3

DNA: TGTGCCAGCAGTACCTCTGGAAACACCATATATTTT
CDR3: CASSTSGNTIYF
D: -
J: TRBJ1-3
size: -
V: TRBV6-6

DNA: TGTGCCAGCAGTGGACAGGACACAGATACGCAGTATTTT
CDR3: CASSGQDTDTQYF
D: -
J: TRBJ2-3
size: -
V: TRBV2

DNA: TGTGCCACCGCGACAGGGGGCACTGGGGCCAACGTCCTGACTTTC
CDR3: CATATGGTGANVLTF
D: TRBD1
J: TRBJ2-6
size: once
V: TRBV15

DNA: TGTGCCAGTAGTACGCAGTATGGCTACACCTTC
CDR3: CASSTQYGYTF
D: -
J: TRBJ1-2
size: -
V: TRBV19

DNA: TGTGCCAGTACCCCACTCGGACGGGGGCTTAGCACAGATACGCAGTATTTT
CDR3: CASTPLGRGLSTDTQYF
D: -
J: TRBJ2-3
size: -
V: TRBV19

DNA: TGTGCCAGCAGCTTGGCCGGGAATGAAAAACTGTTTTTT
CDR3: CASSLAGNEKLFF
D: -
J: TRBJ1-4
size: -
V: TRBV5-4

DNA: TGTGCCATCAGTGCACAGGTCGGGCCGGCTGAAGCTTTCTTT
CDR3: CAISAQVGPAEAFF
D: -
J: TRBJ1-1
size: -
V: TRBV10-3

DNA: TGCGCCAGCAGCTTGACACCTCAGATTGCCTACGAGCAGTACTTC
CDR3: CASSLTPQIAYEQYF
D: -
J: TRBJ2-7
size: -
V: TRBV4-1

DNA: TGCAGCGGACTGGGATTTTACGAGCAGTACTTC
CDR3: CSGLGFYEQYF
D: -
J: TRBJ2-7
size: -
V: TRBV29-1